This TCR beta chain was identified in a study of radiotherapy plus CTLA-4 blockade in lung cancer. Overall study results and limits: Radiotherapy with ipilimumab was followed by blood expansion of tumor-derived clones. The best prediction of response reportedly came from early blood T cell clone dynamics, with interferon-beta.

CTLA-4 blockade with ipilimumab, together with focal radiation, was given to patients with chemo-refractory metastatic non-small-cell lung cancer. Trimming shortened V by 5 bases and J by 4 bases, and 10 bases separated the two germline ends. Germline CDR1 is SGHTS and CDR2 is YDEGEE. The CDR3 consists of 12 residues. Here immunoSEQ multiplex PCR was the method, and the copy in TCRdb shows in-frame clones only, minus some. The sample contains 81,000 or so clones, approximately 80% of which appear only once. Concerning this clone itself: The antigen remains undetermined.

This TCR was sampled from a human donor with non-small cell lung cancer who had stable disease on radiotherapy plus ipilimumab. The starting material was peripheral blood, obtained from a patient treated with radiotherapy plus ipilimumab. The chain combines TRBV5-8 with TRBJ2-7; D unresolved. The chain's CDR3 is CASSPGTYEQYF. The CDR3 bases are TGTGCCAGCAGTCCCGGAACTTACGAGCAGTACTTC.